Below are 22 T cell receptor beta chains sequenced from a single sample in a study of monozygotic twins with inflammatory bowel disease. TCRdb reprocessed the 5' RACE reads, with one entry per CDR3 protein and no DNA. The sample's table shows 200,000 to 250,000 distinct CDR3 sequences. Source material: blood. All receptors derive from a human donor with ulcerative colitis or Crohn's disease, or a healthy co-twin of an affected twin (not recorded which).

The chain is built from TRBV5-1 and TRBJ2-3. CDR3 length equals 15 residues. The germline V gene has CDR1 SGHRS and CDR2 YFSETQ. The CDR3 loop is CASSLDGGGTDTQYF.

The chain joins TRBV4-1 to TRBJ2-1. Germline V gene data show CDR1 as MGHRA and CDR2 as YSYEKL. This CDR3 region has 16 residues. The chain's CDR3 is CASSQTPGDSYNEQFF.

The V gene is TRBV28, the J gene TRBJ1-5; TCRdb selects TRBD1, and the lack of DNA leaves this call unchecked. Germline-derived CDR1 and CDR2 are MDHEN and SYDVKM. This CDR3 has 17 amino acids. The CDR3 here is CASSFRRRGFGNQPQHF.

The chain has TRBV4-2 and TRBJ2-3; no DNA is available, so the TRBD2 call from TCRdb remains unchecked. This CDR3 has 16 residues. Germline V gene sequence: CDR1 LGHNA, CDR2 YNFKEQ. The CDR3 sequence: CASSQASGSGADTQYF.

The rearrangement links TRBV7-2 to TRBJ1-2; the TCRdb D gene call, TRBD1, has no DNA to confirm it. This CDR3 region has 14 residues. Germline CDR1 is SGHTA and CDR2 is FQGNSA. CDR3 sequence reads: CASSLAGRIYGYTF.

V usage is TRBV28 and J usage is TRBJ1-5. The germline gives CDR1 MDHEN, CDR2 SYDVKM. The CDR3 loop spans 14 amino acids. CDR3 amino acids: CASSFRGGRQPQHF.

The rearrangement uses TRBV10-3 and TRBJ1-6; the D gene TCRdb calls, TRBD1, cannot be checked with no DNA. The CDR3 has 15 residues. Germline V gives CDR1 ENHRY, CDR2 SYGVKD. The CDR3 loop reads CAISGTGSGNSSLHF.

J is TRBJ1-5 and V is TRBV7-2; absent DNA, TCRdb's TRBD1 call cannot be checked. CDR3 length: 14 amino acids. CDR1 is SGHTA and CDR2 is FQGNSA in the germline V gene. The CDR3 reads CASSPRQGGQPQHF. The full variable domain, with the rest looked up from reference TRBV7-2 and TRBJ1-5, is GAGVSQSPSNKVTEKGKDVELRCDPISGHTALYWYRQSLGQGLEFLIYFQGNSAPDKSGLPSDRFSAERTGGSVSTLTIQRTQQEDSAVYLCASSPRQGGQPQHFGDGTRLSIL.

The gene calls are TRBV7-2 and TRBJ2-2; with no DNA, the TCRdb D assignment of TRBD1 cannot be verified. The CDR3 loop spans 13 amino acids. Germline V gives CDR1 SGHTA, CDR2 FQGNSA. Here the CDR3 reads CASSLGGVGELFF.

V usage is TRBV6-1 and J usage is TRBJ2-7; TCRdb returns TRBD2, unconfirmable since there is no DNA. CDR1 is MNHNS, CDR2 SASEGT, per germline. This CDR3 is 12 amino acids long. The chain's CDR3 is CASSEDRWEQYF.

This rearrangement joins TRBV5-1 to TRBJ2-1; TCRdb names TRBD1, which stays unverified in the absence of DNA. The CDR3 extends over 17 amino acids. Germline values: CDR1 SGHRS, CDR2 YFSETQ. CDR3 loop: CASSLNPDRISYNEQFF. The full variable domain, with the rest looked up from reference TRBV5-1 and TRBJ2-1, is KAGVTQTPRYLIKTRGQQVTLSCSPISGHRSVSWYQQTPGQGLQFLFEYFSETQRNKGNFPGRFSGRQFSNSRSEMNVSTLELGDSALYLCASSLNPDRISYNEQFFGPGTRLTVL.

The CDR3 loop reads CASSYSPWGGYTF. The rearrangement links TRBV6-5 to TRBJ1-2; TCRdb's D call, TRBD1, is unchecked because there is no DNA. Germline V gives CDR1 MNHEY, CDR2 SVGAGI. This CDR3 is 13 amino acids long.

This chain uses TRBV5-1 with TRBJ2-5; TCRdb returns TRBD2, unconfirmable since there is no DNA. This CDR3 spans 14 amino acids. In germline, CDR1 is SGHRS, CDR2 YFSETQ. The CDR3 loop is CASSSSGTGETQYF.

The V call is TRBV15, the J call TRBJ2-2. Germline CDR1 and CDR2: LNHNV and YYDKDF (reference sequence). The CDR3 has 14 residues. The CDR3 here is CATSRGQNTGELFF.

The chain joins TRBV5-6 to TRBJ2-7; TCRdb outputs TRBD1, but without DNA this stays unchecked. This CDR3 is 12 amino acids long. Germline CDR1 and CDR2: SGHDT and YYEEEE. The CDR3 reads CASSFQGYEQYF.

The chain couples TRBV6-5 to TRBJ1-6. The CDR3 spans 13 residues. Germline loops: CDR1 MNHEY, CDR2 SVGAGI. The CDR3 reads CASRPAGFSPLHF.

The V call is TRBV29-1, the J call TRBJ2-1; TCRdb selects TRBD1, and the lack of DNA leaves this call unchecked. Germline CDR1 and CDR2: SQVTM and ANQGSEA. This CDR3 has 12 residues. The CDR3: CSIQRLGNEQFF.

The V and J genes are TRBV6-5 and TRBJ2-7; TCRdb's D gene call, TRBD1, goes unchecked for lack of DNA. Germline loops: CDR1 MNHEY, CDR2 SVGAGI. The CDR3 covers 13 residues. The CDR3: CASSPIKGYEQYF.

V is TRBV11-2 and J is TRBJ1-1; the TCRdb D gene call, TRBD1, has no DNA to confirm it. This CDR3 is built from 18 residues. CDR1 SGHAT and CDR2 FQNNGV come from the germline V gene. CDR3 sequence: CASSLDPEGGYLNTEAFF.

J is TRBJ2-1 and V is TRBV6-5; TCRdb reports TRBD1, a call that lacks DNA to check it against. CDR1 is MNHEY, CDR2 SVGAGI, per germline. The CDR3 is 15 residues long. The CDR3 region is CASSYGDTPYNEQFF.

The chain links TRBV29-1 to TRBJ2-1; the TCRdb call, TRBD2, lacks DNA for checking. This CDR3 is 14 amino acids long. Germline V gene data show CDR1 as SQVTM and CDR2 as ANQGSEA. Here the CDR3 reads CSVGPSGSYNEQFF.

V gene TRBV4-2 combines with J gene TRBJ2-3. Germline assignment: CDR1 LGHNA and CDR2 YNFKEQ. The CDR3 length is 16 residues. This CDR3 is CASSQDLAASTDTQYF.